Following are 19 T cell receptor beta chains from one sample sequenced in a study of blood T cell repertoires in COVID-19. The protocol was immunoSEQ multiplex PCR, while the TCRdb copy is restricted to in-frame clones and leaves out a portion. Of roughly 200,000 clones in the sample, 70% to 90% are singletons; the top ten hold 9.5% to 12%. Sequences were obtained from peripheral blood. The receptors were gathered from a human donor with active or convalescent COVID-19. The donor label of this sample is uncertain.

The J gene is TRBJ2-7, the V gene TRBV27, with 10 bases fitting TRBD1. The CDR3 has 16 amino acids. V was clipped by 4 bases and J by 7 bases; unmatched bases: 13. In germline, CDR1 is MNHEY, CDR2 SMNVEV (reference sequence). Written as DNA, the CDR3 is TGTGCCAGCAGTTCAAGACAGGGGGCAAGTCCGGGGGAGCAGTACTTC. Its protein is CASSSRQGASPGEQYF.

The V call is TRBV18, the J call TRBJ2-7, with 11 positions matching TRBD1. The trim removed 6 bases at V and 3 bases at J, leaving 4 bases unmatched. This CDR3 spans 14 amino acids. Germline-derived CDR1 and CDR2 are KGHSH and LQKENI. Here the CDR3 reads CASSHGTGGYEQYF. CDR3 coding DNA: TGTGCCAGCTCCCACGGGACAGGGGGCTACGAGCAGTACTTC.

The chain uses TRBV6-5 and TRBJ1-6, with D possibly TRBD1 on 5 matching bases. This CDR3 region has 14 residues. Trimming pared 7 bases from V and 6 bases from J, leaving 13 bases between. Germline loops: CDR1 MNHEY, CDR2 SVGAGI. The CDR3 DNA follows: TGTGCCAGCAAGTGGGATCAGGGTAATTCACCCCTCCACTTT. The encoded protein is CASKWDQGNSPLHF.

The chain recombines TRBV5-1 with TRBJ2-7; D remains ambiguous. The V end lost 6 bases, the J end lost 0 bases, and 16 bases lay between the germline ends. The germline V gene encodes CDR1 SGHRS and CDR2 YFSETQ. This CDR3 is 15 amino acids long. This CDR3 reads CASNPSGARSYEQYF. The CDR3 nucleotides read TGCGCCAGCAACCCCTCCGGAGCCCGCTCCTACGAGCAGTACTTC.

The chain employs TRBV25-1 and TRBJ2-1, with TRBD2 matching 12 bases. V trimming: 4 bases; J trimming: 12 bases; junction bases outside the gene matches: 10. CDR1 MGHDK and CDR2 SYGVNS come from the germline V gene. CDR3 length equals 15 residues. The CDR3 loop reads CASSGTGTSGPSQFF. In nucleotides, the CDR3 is TGTGCCAGCAGTGGGACCGGGACTAGCGGGCCCTCGCAGTTCTTC.

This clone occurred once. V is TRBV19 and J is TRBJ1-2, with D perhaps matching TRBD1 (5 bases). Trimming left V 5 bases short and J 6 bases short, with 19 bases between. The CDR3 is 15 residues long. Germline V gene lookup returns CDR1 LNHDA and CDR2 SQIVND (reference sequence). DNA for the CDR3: TGTGCCAGTAGTTATAGTCGCGGGGGAAGGGATGGCTACACCTTC. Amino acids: CASSYSRGGRDGYTF. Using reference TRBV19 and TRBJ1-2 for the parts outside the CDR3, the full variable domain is DGGITQSPKYLFRKEGQNVTLSCEQNLNHDAMYWYRQDPGQGLRLIYYSQIVNDFQKGDIAEGYSVSREKKESFPLTVTSAQKNPTAFYLCASSYSRGGRDGYTFGSGTRLTVV.

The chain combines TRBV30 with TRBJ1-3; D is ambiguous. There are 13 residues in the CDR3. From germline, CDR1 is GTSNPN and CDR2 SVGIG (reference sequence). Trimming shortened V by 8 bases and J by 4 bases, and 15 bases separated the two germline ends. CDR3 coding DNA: TGTGCCCTCGACCCGGGGAGGGGAAACACCATATATTTT. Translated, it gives CALDPGRGNTIYF.

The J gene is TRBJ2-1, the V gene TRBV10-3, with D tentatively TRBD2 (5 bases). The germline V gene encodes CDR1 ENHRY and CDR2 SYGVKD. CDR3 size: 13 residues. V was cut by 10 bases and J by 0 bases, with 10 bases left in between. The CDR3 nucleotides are TGTGCCACGGGATATAGCTCCTACAATGAGCAGTTCTTC. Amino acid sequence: CATGYSSYNEQFF.

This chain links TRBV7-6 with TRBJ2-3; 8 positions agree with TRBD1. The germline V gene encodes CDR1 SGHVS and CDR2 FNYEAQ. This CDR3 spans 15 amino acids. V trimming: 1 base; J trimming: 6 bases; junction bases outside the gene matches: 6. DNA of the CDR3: TGTGCCAGCAGCTTAGTCGACAGGGGTGGCGATACGCAGTATTTT. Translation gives CASSLVDRGGDTQYF.

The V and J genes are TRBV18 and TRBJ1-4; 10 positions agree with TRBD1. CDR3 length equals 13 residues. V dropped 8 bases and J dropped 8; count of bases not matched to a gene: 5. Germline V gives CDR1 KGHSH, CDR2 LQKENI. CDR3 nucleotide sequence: TGTGCCAGCATGACAGGGGGCGACGAAAAACTGTTTTTT. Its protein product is CASMTGGDEKLFF.

The CDR3 bases are TGTGCCAGAAGCTTCTGGTACGGTGAGCAGTTCTTC. This gives the protein CARSFWYGEQFF. The chain employs TRBV5-3 and TRBJ2-1; D is uncertain. TRBV5-3 is flagged as an ORF with uncertain function. This CDR3 contains 12 residues. The ends were cut back, 2 bases at V and 9 bases at J, with 9 bases in the middle.

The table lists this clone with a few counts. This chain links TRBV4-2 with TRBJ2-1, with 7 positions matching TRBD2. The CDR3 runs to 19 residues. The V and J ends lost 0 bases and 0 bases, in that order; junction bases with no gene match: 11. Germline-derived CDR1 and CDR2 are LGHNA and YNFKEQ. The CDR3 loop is CASSQDGPWGGGSYNEQFF. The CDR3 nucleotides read TGTGCCAGCAGCCAAGACGGCCCTTGGGGCGGGGGCTCCTACAATGAGCAGTTCTTC.

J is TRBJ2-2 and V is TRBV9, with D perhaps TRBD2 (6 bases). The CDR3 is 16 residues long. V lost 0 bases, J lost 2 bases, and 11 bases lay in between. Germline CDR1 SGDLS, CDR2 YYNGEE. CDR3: CASSVEGGANTGELFF. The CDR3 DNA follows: TGTGCCAGCAGCGTAGAGGGAGGAGCAAACACCGGGGAGCTGTTTTTT.

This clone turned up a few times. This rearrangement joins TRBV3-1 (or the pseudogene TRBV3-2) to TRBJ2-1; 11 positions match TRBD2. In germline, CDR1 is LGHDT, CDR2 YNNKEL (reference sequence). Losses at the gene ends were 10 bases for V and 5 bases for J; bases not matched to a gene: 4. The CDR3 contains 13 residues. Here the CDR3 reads CATGTSGDNEQFF. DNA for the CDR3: TGTGCCACCGGGACTAGCGGCGACAATGAGCAGTTCTTC.

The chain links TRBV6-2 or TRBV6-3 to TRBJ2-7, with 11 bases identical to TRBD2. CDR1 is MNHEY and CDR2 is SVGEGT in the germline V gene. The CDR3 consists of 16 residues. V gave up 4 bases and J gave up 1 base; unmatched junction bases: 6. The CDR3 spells CASSSTSGGSSYEQYF. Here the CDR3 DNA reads TGTGCCAGCAGTTCTACTAGCGGGGGATCATCCTACGAGCAGTACTTC.

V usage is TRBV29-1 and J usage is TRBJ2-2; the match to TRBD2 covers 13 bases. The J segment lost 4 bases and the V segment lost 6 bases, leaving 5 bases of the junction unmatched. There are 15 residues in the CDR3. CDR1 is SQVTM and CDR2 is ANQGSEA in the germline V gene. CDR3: CSVVLAGGRTGELFF. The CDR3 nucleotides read TGCAGCGTCGTACTAGCGGGGGGGCGCACCGGGGAGCTGTTTTTT.

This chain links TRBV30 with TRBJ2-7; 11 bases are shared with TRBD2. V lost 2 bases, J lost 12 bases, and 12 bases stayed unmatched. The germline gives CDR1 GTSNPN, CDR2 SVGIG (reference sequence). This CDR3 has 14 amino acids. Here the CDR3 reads CAWSPGTLAGGPYF. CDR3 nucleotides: TGTGCCTGGAGTCCAGGGACTTTAGCGGGGGGGCCGTACTTC. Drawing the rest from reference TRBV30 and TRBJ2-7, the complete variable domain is SQTIHQWPATLVQPVGSPLSLECTVEGTSNPNLYWYRQAAGRGLQLLFYSVGIGQISSEVPQNLSASRPQDRQFILSSKKLLLSDSGFYLCAWSPGTLAGGPYFGPGTRLTVT.

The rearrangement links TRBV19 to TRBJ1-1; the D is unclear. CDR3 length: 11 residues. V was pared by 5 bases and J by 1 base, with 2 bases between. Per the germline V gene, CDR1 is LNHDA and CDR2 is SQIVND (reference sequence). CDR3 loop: CASSQNTEAFF. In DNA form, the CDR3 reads TGTGCCAGTAGTCAGAACACTGAAGCTTTCTTT.

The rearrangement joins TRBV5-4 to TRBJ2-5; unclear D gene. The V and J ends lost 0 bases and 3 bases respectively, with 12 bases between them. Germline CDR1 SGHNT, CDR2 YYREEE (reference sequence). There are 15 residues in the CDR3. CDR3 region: CASSLGWQKKETQYF. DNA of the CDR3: TGTGCCAGCAGCTTGGGTTGGCAGAAAAAAGAGACCCAGTACTTC.